The 3 T cell receptor beta chains reported below all come from one sample, sequenced in a study of identical twins. TCRdb redid the calling of the 5' RACE reads with MiXCR, one entry per CDR3 protein. Of about 920,000 distinct CDR3 sequences in the sample, roughly 12% are singletons; the top ten hold around 1.5%. This same sample was also part of a study on yellow fever vaccine responses in identical twins.

Sequenced material: PBMCs. The receptors were gathered from a woman under 30 in good health.

This clonotype occurred a few times. The rearrangement joins TRBV20-1 to TRBJ1-1; D is perhaps TRBD1 (5 bases). There are 13 residues in the CDR3. Germline loops: CDR1 DFQATT, CDR2 SNEGSKA (reference sequence). Trimming stripped 3 bases from V and 6 bases from J, with 14 bases between. The CDR3 is CSARRGLGPEAFF. CDR3 nucleotide sequence: TGCAGTGCTAGGAGGGGTCTTGGTCCTGAAGCTTTCTTT.

V usage is TRBV12-3 or TRBV12-4 and J usage is TRBJ1-1; weak D call: TRBD1 (6 bases). The CDR3 spans 15 residues. V lost 2 bases and J 9 bases, leaving 19 bases between the germline ends. The CDR3 is CASSLKSSAGGKAFF. CDR3 coding DNA: TGTGCCAGCAGTTTAAAGAGTTCAGCGGGGGGCAAAGCTTTCTTT.

The genes are TRBV6-1 and TRBJ1-1; possible D gene TRBD1, 5 bases. Germline CDR1 and CDR2: MNHNS and SASEGT. V gave up 8 bases and J gave up 3 bases, with 16 bases separating them. CDR3 length equals 14 residues. The CDR3 bases are TGTGCCAGCCGCTCTGCGGGGGGTTACACTGAAGCTTTCTTT. Amino acids: CASRSAGGYTEAFF.